The TCR beta chain described here comes from a study of T cell repertoires in cytomegalovirus infection. About the research overall: Indicated by public TCR beta signatures were CMV infection and matching HLA type.

Study findings and constraints: HLA-C-restricted CMV-specific TCR beta clonotypes prevailed in the ex vivo response. The study identified carriers of CMV plus the relevant HLA from cumulative public TCR beta family frequency.

This clonotype was found many times. The antigen is unknown. V trimming: 7 bases; J trimming: 3 bases; junction bases outside the gene matches: 5. The germline gives CDR1 MNHNS, CDR2 SASEGT. The CDR3 has 15 residues. From the reads, TCRdb called clonotypes with MiXCR, one entry per CDR3 protein. The sample includes hundreds of thousands of distinct CDR3 sequences, approximately 30% of them seen just once. The sequence came from a human donor in good health (CMV status not recorded). Some clones in this sample may be carry-over from other donors' samples. The specimen was cultured CD8+ T cells from PBMCs, collected from culture after CMV antigen stimulation. The chain links TRBV6-1 to TRBJ2-2, with 10 nucleotides matching TRBD1. The CDR3 nucleotides read TGTGCCAGCACCTACGGGACAGGGGACACCGGGGAGCTGTTTTTT. Translation: CASTYGTGDTGELFF.